The TCR beta chain under discussion was sequenced for a study of T-cell reconstitution after alpha-beta-depleted transplantation in children. Broader study findings: About two months after transplant, alpha-beta T cells reportedly came from several hundred expanded graft clones. Surviving recipient T cells and thymic progenitors produced the high day-60 TCRbeta diversity seen in some patients. Newly produced T cells mostly provided counts and TCRbeta diversity after one year, as hyperexpanded clones declined.

A library of TCRbeta sequences, prepared with unique molecular identifiers, was generated. Each CDR3 protein gets one entry after TCRdb re-called the PCR reads with MiXCR. The table records 450,000 to 700,000 distinct CDR3 sequences, 20% to 30% of them present only once. To note about this clonotype: Its antigen remains unknown.

The CDR3 is made up of 15 amino acids. Trimming took 0 bases from V and 8 from J; bases not matched to a gene: 8. Germline V gene lookup returns CDR1 SGHRS and CDR2 YFSETQ. V usage is TRBV5-1 and J usage is TRBJ1-2, with 9 bases identical to TRBD1. This TCR was sampled from a boy in the first two years of life with Wiskott-Aldrich syndrome, due to receive a stem cell transplant. This material consisted of PBMCs, taken before TCRalphabeta/CD19-depleted stem cell transplant. CDR3 bases: TGCGCCAGCAGCTTGGAATTGGGACAGGGTGGCGGCTACACCTTC. This codes for CASSLELGQGGGYTF.